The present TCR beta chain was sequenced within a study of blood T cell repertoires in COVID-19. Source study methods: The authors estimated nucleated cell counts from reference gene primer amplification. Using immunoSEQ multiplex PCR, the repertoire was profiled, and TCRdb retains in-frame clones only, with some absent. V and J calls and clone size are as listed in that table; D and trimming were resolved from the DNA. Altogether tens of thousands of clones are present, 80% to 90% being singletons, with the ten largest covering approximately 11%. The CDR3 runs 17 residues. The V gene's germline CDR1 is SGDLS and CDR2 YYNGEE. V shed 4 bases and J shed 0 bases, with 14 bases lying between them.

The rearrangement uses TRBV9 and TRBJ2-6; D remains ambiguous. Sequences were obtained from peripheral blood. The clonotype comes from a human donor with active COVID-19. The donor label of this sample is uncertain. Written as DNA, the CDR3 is TGTGCCAGCAGCCCCTCCGAGTCGAGCTCTGGGGCCAACGTCCTGACTTTC. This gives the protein CASSPSESSSGANVLTF.